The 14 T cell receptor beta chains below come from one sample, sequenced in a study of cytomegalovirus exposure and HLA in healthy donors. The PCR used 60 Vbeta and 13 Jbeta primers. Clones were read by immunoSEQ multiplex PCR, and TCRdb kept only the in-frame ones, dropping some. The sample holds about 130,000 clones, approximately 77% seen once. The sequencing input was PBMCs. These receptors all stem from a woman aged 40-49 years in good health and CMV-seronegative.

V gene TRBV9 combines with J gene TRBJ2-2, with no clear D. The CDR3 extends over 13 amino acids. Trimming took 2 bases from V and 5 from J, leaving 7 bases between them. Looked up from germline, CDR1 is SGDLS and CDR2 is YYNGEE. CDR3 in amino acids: CASSVSTTGELFF. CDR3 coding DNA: TGTGCCAGCAGCGTTTCGACAACCGGGGAGCTGTTTTTT.

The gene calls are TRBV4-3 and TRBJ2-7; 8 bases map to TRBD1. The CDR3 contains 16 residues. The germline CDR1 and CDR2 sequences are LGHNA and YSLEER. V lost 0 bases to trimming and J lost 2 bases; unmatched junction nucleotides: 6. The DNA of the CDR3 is TGCGCCAGCAGCCAAGAAGCCAGGGGGCGTCCCTACGAGCAGTACTTC. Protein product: CASSQEARGRPYEQYF.

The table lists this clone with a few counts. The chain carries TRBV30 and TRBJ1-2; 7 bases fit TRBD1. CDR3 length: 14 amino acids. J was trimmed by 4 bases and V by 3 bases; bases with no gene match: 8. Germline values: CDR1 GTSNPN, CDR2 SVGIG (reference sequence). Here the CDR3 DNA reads TGTGCCTGGAGGAGGACAGGCGATATCTATGGCTACACCTTC. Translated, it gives CAWRRTGDIYGYTF.

CDR3 in amino acids: CASSLAPGGGAYEQYF. CDR3 nucleotides: TGTGCCAGCAGCTTAGCGCCTGGCGGGGGGGCATACGAGCAGTACTTC. The chain combines TRBV7-6 with TRBJ2-7; the match to TRBD2 covers 9 bases. The V and J ends lost 0 bases and 4 bases, in that order; junction bases with no gene match: 7. Germline assignment: CDR1 SGHVS and CDR2 FNYEAQ. The CDR3 is 16 residues long.

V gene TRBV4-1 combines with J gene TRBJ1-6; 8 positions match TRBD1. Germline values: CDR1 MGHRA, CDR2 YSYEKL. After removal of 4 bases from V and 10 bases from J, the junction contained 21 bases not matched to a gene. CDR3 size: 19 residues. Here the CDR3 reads CASSLFAADRDLRGSPLHF. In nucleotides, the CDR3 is TGCGCCAGCAGCCTATTCGCCGCGGACAGGGATCTAAGAGGGTCACCCCTCCACTTT.

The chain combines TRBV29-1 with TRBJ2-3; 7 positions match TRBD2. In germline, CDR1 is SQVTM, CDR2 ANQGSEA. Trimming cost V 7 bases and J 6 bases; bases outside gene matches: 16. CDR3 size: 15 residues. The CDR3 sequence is CSDRPGGGTKDTQYF. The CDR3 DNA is TGCAGCGACCGGCCTGGGGGGGGTACAAAGGATACGCAGTATTTT.

The CDR3: CASSTGANTGELFF. As DNA, the CDR3 is TGTGCCAGCAGTACAGGAGCGAACACCGGGGAGCTGTTTTTT. The chain links TRBV11-3 to TRBJ2-2; TRBD1 is a possible D gene (5 bases). Trimming removed 6 bases from V and 0 bases from J, with 8 bases in between. Germline assignment: CDR1 SGHNT and CDR2 YENEEA. The CDR3 sequence is 14 residues long.

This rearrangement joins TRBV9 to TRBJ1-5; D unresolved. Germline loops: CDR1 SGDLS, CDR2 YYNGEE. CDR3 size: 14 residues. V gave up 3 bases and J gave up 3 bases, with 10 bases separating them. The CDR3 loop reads CASSAGLNNQPQHF. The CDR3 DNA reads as TGTGCCAGCAGCGCAGGACTAAACAATCAGCCCCAGCATTTT. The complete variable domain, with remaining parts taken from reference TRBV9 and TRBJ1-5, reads DSGVTQTPKHLITATGQRVTLRCSPRSGDLSVYWYQQSLDQGLQFLIQYYNGEERAKGNILERFSAQQFPDLHSELNLSSLELGDSALYFCASSAGLNNQPQHFGDGTRLSIL.

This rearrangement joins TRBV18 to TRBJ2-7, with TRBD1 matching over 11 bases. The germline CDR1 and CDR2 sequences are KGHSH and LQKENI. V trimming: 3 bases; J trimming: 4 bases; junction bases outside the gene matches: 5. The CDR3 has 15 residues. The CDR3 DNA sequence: TGTGCCAGCTCACCTCCCGGGACAGGGGGTTACGAGCAGTACTTC. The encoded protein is CASSPPGTGGYEQYF. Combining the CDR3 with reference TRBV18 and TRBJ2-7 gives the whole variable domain NAGVMQNPRHLVRRRGQEARLRCSPMKGHSHVYWYRQLPEEGLKFMVYLQKENIIDESGMPKERFSAEFPKEGPSILRIQQVVRGDSAAYFCASSPPGTGGYEQYFGPGTRLTVT.

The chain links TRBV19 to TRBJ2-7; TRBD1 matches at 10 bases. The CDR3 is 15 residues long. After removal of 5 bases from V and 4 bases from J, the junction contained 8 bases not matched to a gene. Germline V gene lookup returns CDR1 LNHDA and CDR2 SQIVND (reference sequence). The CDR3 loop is CASSAGTGEGYEQYF. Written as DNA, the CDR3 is TGTGCCAGTAGTGCGGGGACAGGGGAAGGGTACGAGCAGTACTTC.

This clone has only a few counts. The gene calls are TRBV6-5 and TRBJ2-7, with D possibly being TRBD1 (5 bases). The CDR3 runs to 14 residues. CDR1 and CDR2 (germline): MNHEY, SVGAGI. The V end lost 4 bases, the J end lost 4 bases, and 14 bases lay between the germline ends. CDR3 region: CASSSDSPPYEQYF. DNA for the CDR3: TGTGCCAGCAGTTCAGACAGTCCCCCATACGAGCAGTACTTC.

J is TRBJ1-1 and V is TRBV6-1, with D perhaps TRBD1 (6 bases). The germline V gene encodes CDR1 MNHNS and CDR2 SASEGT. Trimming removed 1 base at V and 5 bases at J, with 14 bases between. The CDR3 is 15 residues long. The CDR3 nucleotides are TGTGCCAGCAGTGAAGGTCCAGGGGCCAGAACTGAAGCTTTCTTT. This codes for CASSEGPGARTEAFF.

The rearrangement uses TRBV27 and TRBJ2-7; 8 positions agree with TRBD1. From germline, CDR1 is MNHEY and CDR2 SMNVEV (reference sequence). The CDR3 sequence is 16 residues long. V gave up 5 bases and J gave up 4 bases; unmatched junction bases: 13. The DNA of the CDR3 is TGTGCCAGCAGTCTCCATAGCCGGGACAGGCCTTACGAGCAGTACTTC. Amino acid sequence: CASSLHSRDRPYEQYF.

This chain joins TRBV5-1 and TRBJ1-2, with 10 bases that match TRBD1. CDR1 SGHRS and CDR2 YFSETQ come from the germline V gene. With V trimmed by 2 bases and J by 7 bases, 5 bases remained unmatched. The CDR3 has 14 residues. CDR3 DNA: TGCGCCAGCAGCTTTATGGGGGACAGGGGTGGCTACACCTTC. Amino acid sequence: CASSFMGDRGGYTF.